Following are 28 T cell receptor beta chains from one sample sequenced in a study of OX40 agonist ivuxolimab in advanced cancers. Assay: immunoSEQ multiplex PCR; the TCRdb copy retains only in-frame clones and omits some. The data contain about 98,000 clones, approximately 93% of them singletons. The sequencing here drew on CD4+ or CD8+ T cells sorted from blood, taken in a trial of the OX40 agonist ivuxolimab. The receptor source for this set is an adult with an advanced solid tumor such as melanoma, head and neck, liver or kidney cancer.

This clone came up once. Additional DNA sequences in this sample encode the identical CDR3. The chain links TRBV6-5 to TRBJ1-5; D uncertain. The V gene's germline CDR1 is MNHEY and CDR2 SVGAGI. The CDR3 is 13 residues long. Trimming removed 0 bases at V and 6 bases at J, with 6 bases between. CDR3 sequence: CASSYSVGQPQHF. CDR3 DNA sequence: TGTGCCAGCAGTTACTCGGTGGGTCAGCCCCAGCATTTT.

V and J are TRBV28 and TRBJ1-1, with unresolved D. CDR1 and CDR2 (germline): MDHEN, SYDVKM. The CDR3 contains 14 residues. Trimming cost V 7 bases and J 2 bases, with 14 bases left between them. The CDR3 nucleotides read TGTGCCAGCACCCCCCCCGGGCTAAACACTGAAGCTTTCTTT. It codes for CASTPPGLNTEAFF.

This clone occurred once. The V gene is TRBV5-4, the J gene TRBJ2-3; 14 nucleotides align to TRBD2. Looked up from germline, CDR1 is SGHNT and CDR2 is YYREEE (reference sequence). Trimming took 1 base from V and 6 from J; bases not matched to a gene: 1. The CDR3 is 15 amino acids. The CDR3 bases are TGTGCCAGCAGCTTGAGGACTAGCGGGAGGGATACGCAGTATTTT. As protein: CASSLRTSGRDTQYF.

This chain's CDR3 is CASSLVGGSEQYV. In nucleotides, the CDR3 is TGTGCCAGCAGCTTGGTAGGGGGCAGCGAGCAGTACGTC. The chain couples TRBV5-6 to TRBJ2-7; 7 bases align to TRBD1. CDR1 and CDR2 from the germline V gene are SGHDT and YYEEEE. With 0 bases clipped from V and 6 bases from J, the junction kept 3 bases outside the gene matches. The CDR3 is 13 residues long.

The J gene is TRBJ1-1, the V gene TRBV29-1; D perhaps matches TRBD1 (5 bases). V shed 6 bases and J shed 0 bases, with 20 bases lying between them. The germline CDR1 and CDR2 sequences are SQVTM and ANQGSEA. The CDR3 is 16 residues long. The CDR3 region has the DNA TGCAGCGTCGGGGGGTTCCAGGGAGCAATGAACACTGAAGCTTTCTTT. As protein: CSVGGFQGAMNTEAFF.

J is TRBJ1-1 and V is TRBV18, with D maybe TRBD1 (5 bases). Germline V gives CDR1 KGHSH, CDR2 LQKENI. V was pared by 4 bases and J by 4 bases, with 7 bases between. This CDR3 region has 12 residues. CDR3 sequence: CASSQRGTEAFF. DNA for the CDR3: TGTGCCAGCTCACAAAGGGGCACTGAAGCTTTCTTT.

The rearrangement joins TRBV5-1 to TRBJ2-6; D uncertain. The length of the CDR3 is 14 residues. V was clipped by 3 bases and J by 0 bases, with 4 bases between them. Germline values: CDR1 SGHRS, CDR2 YFSETQ. CDR3 protein: CASSSISGANVLTF. The DNA for the CDR3 is TGCGCCAGCAGCTCCATCTCTGGGGCCAACGTCCTGACTTTC.

V and J are TRBV5-4 and TRBJ1-3, with a possible D match to TRBD1 (5 bases). The germline CDR1 and CDR2 sequences are SGHNT and YYREEE (reference sequence). The CDR3 spans 15 residues. V was trimmed by 1 base and J by 0 bases, leaving 8 bases between them. CDR3 sequence (DNA): TGTGCCAGCAGCTTGAACGGGGGCTCTGGAAACACCATATATTTT. Its protein product is CASSLNGGSGNTIYF.

The chain has TRBV30 and TRBJ1-4, with D uncertain. Trimming removed 5 bases at V and 3 bases at J, with 13 bases between. CDR1 GTSNPN and CDR2 SVGIG come from the germline V gene (reference sequence). This CDR3 spans 14 amino acids. The DNA of the CDR3 is TGTGCCTGGGCAAGGTTTGGGGCTAATGAAAAACTGTTTTTT. Protein: CAWARFGANEKLFF.

The chain is built from TRBV7-3 and TRBJ2-1; no firm D call. The CDR3 runs to 13 residues. Trimming cost V 3 bases and J 4 bases, with 7 bases left between them. Germline values: CDR1 SGHTA, CDR2 FQGTGA. The CDR3 DNA follows: TGTGCCAGCAGCTTGGACCATTACAATGAGCAGTTCTTC. It specifies CASSLDHYNEQFF.

This clone was recorded only once. This chain links TRBV11-3 with TRBJ1-2, with 8 bases identical to TRBD1. V was pared by 5 bases and J by 4 bases, with 3 bases of the junction left unmatched. CDR1 is SGHNT, CDR2 YENEEA, per germline. The CDR3 sequence is 13 residues long. The CDR3 spells CASSPGTGYGYTF. The CDR3 DNA reads as TGTGCCAGCAGCCCTGGGACAGGCTATGGCTACACCTTC.

The chain recombines TRBV4-3 with TRBJ1-2; tentative D call: TRBD1 (5 bases). The CDR3 totals 16 residues. With 1 base removed from V and 0 bases from J, the gap between germline ends came to 12 bases. Germline V lookup: CDR1 LGHNA, CDR2 YSLEER. CDR3 region: CASSQGGELANYGYTF. The CDR3 DNA reads TGCGCCAGCAGCCAAGGGGGGGAATTGGCTAACTATGGCTACACCTTC.

The count of this clone is one. The CDR3 DNA reads TGTGCCAGTAGTATCGGGGGAAACACCATATATTTT. Translation: CASSIGGNTIYF. V and J are TRBV19 and TRBJ1-3; D is unclear. Germline-derived CDR1 and CDR2 are LNHDA and SQIVND (reference sequence). The CDR3 length is 12 residues. V lost 3 bases to trimming and J lost 4 bases, with 4 bases between them.

The chain is built from TRBV6-5 and TRBJ1-4; D might be TRBD1 (6 bases). The CDR3 is made up of 14 amino acids. V was clipped by 5 bases and J by 10 bases, with 17 bases between them. Germline V gene lookup returns CDR1 MNHEY and CDR2 SVGAGI. The CDR3 loop is CASSPNRVMGKLFF. CDR3 DNA sequence: TGTGCCAGCAGTCCTAACAGGGTTATGGGAAAACTGTTTTTT.

The chain carries TRBV4-1 and TRBJ2-5; 7 positions match TRBD1. The CDR3 loop spans 16 amino acids. Germline CDR1 and CDR2: MGHRA and YSYEKL. V lost 1 base and J lost 6; bases outside the gene matches: 11. Here the CDR3 reads CASSQVIRTGRQTQYF. CDR3 in DNA: TGCGCCAGCAGCCAAGTTATCCGGACAGGAAGGCAGACCCAGTACTTC.

The chain couples TRBV4-2 to TRBJ2-1; 9 bases match TRBD2. Losses at the gene ends were 2 bases for V and 5 bases for J; bases not matched to a gene: 10. CDR1 LGHNA and CDR2 YNFKEQ come from the germline V gene. The CDR3 extends over 17 amino acids. CDR3: CASSQPLGKRGDNEQFF. The CDR3 nucleotides are TGTGCCAGCAGCCAACCCCTTGGGAAGCGGGGGGACAATGAGCAGTTCTTC.

The CDR3 DNA reads as TGCAGCGTTGAAGTAGCGGGGGGGGATACGCAGTATTTT. As protein: CSVEVAGGDTQYF. The chain employs TRBV29-1 and TRBJ2-3; 11 bases align to TRBD2. Germline-derived CDR1 and CDR2 are SQVTM and ANQGSEA. This CDR3 is 13 amino acids long. With 1 base clipped from V and 6 bases from J, the junction kept 0 bases outside the gene matches.

This chain uses TRBV11-2 with TRBJ2-5; D ambiguous. The CDR3 spans 11 residues. The germline gives CDR1 SGHAT, CDR2 FQNNGV. V was shortened by 3 bases and J by 4 bases, with 3 bases between the two germline ends. The CDR3: CASSFRETQYF. As DNA, the CDR3 is TGTGCCAGCAGCTTCCGAGAGACCCAGTACTTC.

The chain uses TRBV4-2 and TRBJ2-3; 8 bases are shared with TRBD1. The V gene end was trimmed by 4 bases and the J gene end by 2 bases; junction bases not matched to a gene: 2. Germline V lookup: CDR1 LGHNA, CDR2 YNFKEQ. CDR3 size: 14 residues. CDR3 residues: CASSPDRATDTQYF. The CDR3 region has the DNA TGTGCCAGCAGCCCGGACAGGGCCACAGATACGCAGTATTTT.

V and J are TRBV12-5 and TRBJ2-1; 9 positions agree with TRBD1. This CDR3 contains 17 residues. V lost 3 bases and J lost 1; bases outside the gene matches: 7. Germline CDR1 LGHNT, CDR2 FRNRAP. In nucleotides, the CDR3 is TGTGCTAGTGGTTTTCTAACCGGGACAGGGTCCTACAATGAGCAGTTCTTC. Its translation: CASGFLTGTGSYNEQFF.

The genes are TRBV6-1 and TRBJ1-2; 7 bases map to TRBD1. Germline CDR1 is MNHNS and CDR2 is SASEGT. CDR3 length: 13 amino acids. The J segment lost 4 bases and the V segment lost 6 bases, leaving 5 bases of the junction unmatched. This CDR3 is CASRGQAAYGYTF. CDR3 DNA: TGTGCCAGCAGAGGACAGGCGGCCTATGGCTACACCTTC.

Only a few counts were recorded for this clone. The CDR3 DNA is TGTGCCAGCGGGGCAGGGAGCACAGATACGCAGTATTTT. Protein sequence: CASGAGSTDTQYF. The chain couples TRBV28 to TRBJ2-3; a possible D gene is TRBD1 (5 bases). Trimming shortened V by 8 bases and J by 0 bases, and 9 bases separated the two germline ends. Germline CDR1 and CDR2: MDHEN and SYDVKM. The CDR3 covers 13 residues.

The V call is TRBV7-9, the J call TRBJ2-5; 8 bases are shared with TRBD2. The CDR3 runs 18 residues. With 5 bases clipped from V and 0 bases from J, the junction kept 14 bases outside the gene matches. The germline V gene encodes CDR1 SEHNR and CDR2 FQNEAQ (reference sequence). Here the CDR3 reads CASSHLGLAGSYQETQYF. CDR3 coding DNA: TGTGCCAGCAGCCACCTGGGGCTAGCGGGTTCCTACCAAGAGACCCAGTACTTC. Based on the CDR3 plus reference TRBV7-9 and TRBJ2-5, the full variable domain is DTGVSQNPRHKITKRGQNVTFRCDPISEHNRLYWYRQTLGQGPEFLTYFQNEAQLEKSRLLSDRFSAERPKGSFSTLEIQRTEQGDSAMYLCASSHLGLAGSYQETQYFGPGTRLLVL.

The J gene is TRBJ1-6, the V gene TRBV4-1, with TRBD1 as a possible D gene (6 bases). V gave up 1 base and J gave up 2 bases, with 15 bases separating them. The CDR3 is made up of 18 amino acids. Germline loops: CDR1 MGHRA, CDR2 YSYEKL. CDR3 protein: CASSQGLAGDTYNSPLHF. The CDR3 coding sequence is TGCGCCAGCAGCCAAGGGCTGGCGGGGGACACCTATAATTCACCCCTCCACTTT.

The rearrangement joins TRBV7-2 to TRBJ1-6; D not certain. This CDR3 is built from 13 residues. Trimming took 1 base from V and 10 from J, leaving 8 bases between them. Germline assignment: CDR1 SGHTA and CDR2 FQGNSA. The CDR3 loop is CASSLDGKSPLHF. The CDR3 nucleotides read TGTGCCAGCAGCTTAGATGGGAAATCACCCCTCCACTTT.

The chain recombines TRBV28 with TRBJ2-7; D might be TRBD2 (6 bases). The V gene lost 2 bases and the J gene lost 6 bases, with 8 bases spanning the gap. Germline V gene sequence: CDR1 MDHEN, CDR2 SYDVKM. CDR3 length equals 12 residues. The CDR3 reads CASSLTAGEQYV. In DNA form, the CDR3 reads TGTGCCAGCAGTTTAACAGCGGGCGAGCAGTACGTC.

Of note for this clone: The junction shows a germline mismatch at one end, possibly a read error. The chain is built from TRBV11-2 and TRBJ1-5, with a possible D match to TRBD1 (5 bases). The length of the CDR3 is 13 residues. Germline lookup yields CDR1 SGHAT and CDR2 FQNNGV. The CDR3 sequence is CASSPGGNRPQHF. The CDR3 bases are TGTGCCAGCAGCCCTGGGGGGAATCGGCCCCAGCATTTT.

The genes are TRBV5-4 and TRBJ1-4, with a tentative D call TRBD1 (6 bases). The CDR3 covers 14 residues. V gave up 2 bases and J gave up 4 bases, with 9 bases separating them. The germline V gene has CDR1 SGHNT and CDR2 YYREEE (reference sequence). CDR3 sequence: CASSLGGFNEKLFF. The CDR3, as DNA: TGTGCCAGCAGCTTAGGGGGGTTTAATGAAAAACTGTTTTTT.